A selection of T cell receptor beta chains follows, all from one sample in a study of PD-1 blockade in classical Hodgkin lymphoma. Only in-frame clones appear in the TCRdb table, and some are missing; sequencing was by immunoSEQ multiplex PCR. The repertoire holds about 89,000 clones, 90% seen once, with about 2.9% in the top ten. The sequenced sample was peripheral blood mononuclear cells (PBMCs), obtained before the fourth cycle of nivolumab. These receptors were obtained from a human donor with classical Hodgkin lymphoma. The CDR3 runs from the conserved cysteine through the conserved F or W. Fields, in order: V gene, J gene, D gene, CDR3 protein, CDR3 DNA. The D gene is left open where the match is weak.

v_gene: TRBV12-5
j_gene: TRBJ2-1
d_gene: NA
CDR3aa: CASRAGANEQFF
CDR3nt: TGTGCTAGTAGGGCGGGGGCGAATGAGCAGTTCTTC

v_gene: TRBV18
j_gene: TRBJ1-2
d_gene: TRBD1
CDR3aa: CASSRQGRENYGYTF
CDR3nt: TGTGCCAGCTCACGACAGGGTCGGGAGAACTATGGCTACACCTTC

v_gene: TRBV19
j_gene: TRBJ1-1
d_gene: NA
CDR3aa: CASSMGRIYTEAFF
CDR3nt: TGTGCCAGTAGTATGGGCAGAATCTACACTGAAGCTTTCTTT

v_gene: TRBV7-8
j_gene: TRBJ2-7
d_gene: NA
CDR3aa: CASTLGVSGYEQYF
CDR3nt: TGTGCCAGCACCCTGGGGGTGTCGGGCTACGAGCAGTACTTC

v_gene: TRBV19
j_gene: TRBJ1-3
d_gene: TRBD1
CDR3aa: CASSVRDRSGNTIYF
CDR3nt: TGTGCCAGTAGTGTCCGGGACAGATCTGGAAACACCATATATTTT

v_gene: TRBV6-5
j_gene: TRBJ2-7
d_gene: NA
CDR3aa: CASNPLAGMYEQYF
CDR3nt: TGTGCCAGCAACCCCCTGGCAGGGATGTACGAGCAGTACTTC

v_gene: TRBV18
j_gene: TRBJ2-5
d_gene: TRBD2
CDR3aa: CASSPTSGEETQYF
CDR3nt: TGTGCCAGCTCACCTACTAGCGGGGAAGAGACCCAGTACTTC

v_gene: TRBV27
j_gene: TRBJ1-1
d_gene: NA
CDR3aa: CASRPNRGTEAFF
CDR3nt: TGTGCCAGCAGACCCAACCGGGGTACTGAAGCTTTCTTT

v_gene: TRBV4-2
j_gene: TRBJ2-7
d_gene: NA
CDR3aa: CASSQFRDPNYEQYF
CDR3nt: TGTGCCAGCAGCCAATTCCGGGACCCAAACTACGAGCAGTACTTC

v_gene: TRBV10-1
j_gene: TRBJ1-4
d_gene: NA
CDR3aa: CASRRVREKLFF
CDR3nt: TGCGCCAGCAGGAGGGTAAGGGAAAAACTGTTTTTT